This entry lists 24 T cell receptor beta chains sequenced from one sample in a study of identical twins (dated by TCRdb to about 2016). Library preparation employed 5' RACE. TCRdb records Illumina HiSeq 2000 as the sequencer. TCRdb reran the public reads through fastp at Q25 and MiXCR, keeping productive beta chains. All rows with the same CDR3 protein become a single entry with the most common DNA and genes. The sample data list 690,000 or so distinct CDR3 sequences, and 5.5% to 6.5% of these were observed just once. The leading ten clones occupy 1.5% to 2% of the sample. The sequenced material came from naive T cells sorted from blood. The label giving this sample's cell subset or site can be read as: cells isolated with a human naive T-cell isolation kit. The receptors derive from a man aged 18-30 years in good health.

The table lists this clonotype with a few counts. This chain joins TRBV20-1 and TRBJ2-2; D is unclear. The germline CDR1 and CDR2 sequences are DFQATT and SNEGSKA (reference sequence). V gave up 3 bases and J gave up 6 bases, with 11 bases separating them. The CDR3 is 13 residues long. Here the CDR3 reads CSASGPVAGELFF. The CDR3 DNA reads TGCAGTGCTAGCGGACCGGTGGCCGGGGAGCTGTTTTTT.

This chain joins TRBV28 and TRBJ2-7, with D uncertain. The germline V gene encodes CDR1 MDHEN and CDR2 SYDVKM. V lost 6 bases to trimming and J lost 6 bases, with 12 bases between them. The CDR3 contains 12 residues. CDR3: CASSPVVGEQYF. The CDR3 bases are TGTGCCAGCAGCCCCGTCGTGGGCGAGCAGTACTTC.

This clonotype has ten or more counts. The J gene is TRBJ2-1, the V gene TRBV7-3; 8 bases match TRBD2. The CDR3 is made up of 13 amino acids. The junction had 1 base not matched to a gene; V was cut back by 0 bases and J by 9 bases. Germline V gene lookup returns CDR1 SGHTA and CDR2 FQGTGA. In DNA form, the CDR3 reads TGTGCCAGCAGCTTAACTAGCGGGATTGAGCAGTTCTTC. It codes for CASSLTSGIEQFF.

This clonotype was counted ten times or more. This chain joins TRBV7-9 and TRBJ1-6; 7 bases map to TRBD1. CDR1 is SEHNR and CDR2 is FQNEAQ in the germline V gene (reference sequence). The CDR3 is made up of 15 amino acids. V shed 8 bases, J shed 6 bases, and the junction held 10 bases outside the gene matches. CDR3 amino acids: CASRLAGGTNSPLHF. The CDR3 region has the DNA TGTGCCAGCCGGCTCGCAGGGGGTACTAATTCACCCCTCCACTTT.

In this sample, this clonotype turned up a few times. This chain links TRBV20-1 with TRBJ2-7, with D perhaps TRBD2 (6 bases). This CDR3 has 14 residues. Germline V gene sequence: CDR1 DFQATT, CDR2 SNEGSKA (reference sequence). The CDR3 loop reads CGLPGTQGIYEQYF. The CDR3 DNA reads TGCGGCCTGCCCGGGACTCAAGGCATCTACGAGCAGTACTTC.

This clonotype was detected only a few times. This chain connects TRBV9 to TRBJ2-2; TRBD2 matches at 8 bases. The CDR3 spans 17 residues. In germline, CDR1 is SGDLS, CDR2 YYNGEE. With 3 bases clipped from V and 5 bases from J, the junction kept 12 bases outside the gene matches. The CDR3 is CASSARLSSGITGELFF. For the CDR3, the DNA is TGTGCCAGCAGCGCCAGGCTGAGTAGCGGGATAACCGGGGAGCTGTTTTTT.

This clonotype showed up just a few times. J is TRBJ2-3 and V is TRBV5-6, with D perhaps TRBD1 (6 bases). V lost 4 bases, J lost 11 bases, and 20 bases lay in between. Germline assignment: CDR1 SGHDT and CDR2 YYEEEE. The CDR3 length is 14 residues. The CDR3 DNA follows: TGTGCCAGCAGCACCCTCTTAGGGGGAGAGGAGCAGTATTTT. Translating it yields CASSTLLGGEEQYF.

This clonotype was seen ten or more times. The V gene is TRBV5-1, the J gene TRBJ1-2; 7 nucleotides agree with TRBD1. This CDR3 spans 13 amino acids. From germline, CDR1 is SGHRS and CDR2 YFSETQ. J lost 6 bases, V lost 3 bases, and 5 bases had no gene match. CDR3 coding DNA: TGCGCCAGCAGCTACCACGGGACAGATGGCTACACCTTC. It encodes CASSYHGTDGYTF.

There are many counts of this clonotype. The rearrangement joins TRBV28 to TRBJ2-1; D not certain. Germline V gives CDR1 MDHEN, CDR2 SYDVKM. Trimming pared 5 bases from V and 6 bases from J, leaving 20 bases between. This CDR3 region has 16 residues. The CDR3 region is CASSPPPEWTRNEQFF. CDR3 DNA sequence: TGTGCCAGCAGTCCGCCCCCCGAGTGGACCCGCAATGAGCAGTTCTTC.

A few counts support this clonotype. The chain carries TRBV18 and TRBJ2-2, with D tentatively TRBD1 (5 bases). The CDR3 runs to 15 residues. Trimming took 2 bases from V and 4 from J, leaving 11 bases between them. Germline V gene sequence: CDR1 KGHSH, CDR2 LQKENI. CDR3 amino acids: CASSPGARSTGELFF. The CDR3 nucleotides are TGTGCCAGCTCACCAGGGGCCAGGTCCACCGGGGAGCTGTTTTTT.

The chain has TRBV7-6 and TRBJ2-2; 9 nucleotides line up with TRBD1. The germline V gene encodes CDR1 SGHVS and CDR2 FNYEAQ. The V segment lost 1 base and the J segment 0 bases; nucleotides outside the gene matches: 9. The CDR3 has 19 residues. CDR3 DNA: TGTGCCAGCAGCTTAGTTGTTACCGACAGGGGGGCGAACACCGGGGAGCTGTTTTTT. It is translated as CASSLVVTDRGANTGELFF.

This clonotype was seen only a few times. The chain uses TRBV5-1 and TRBJ2-1; 10 positions agree with TRBD2. Trimming took 4 bases from V and 2 from J; bases not matched to a gene: 3. The CDR3 runs to 15 residues. Germline CDR1 and CDR2: SGHRS and YFSETQ. In DNA form, the CDR3 reads TGCGCCAGCAGCACAGCGGGAGGGCCCTACAATGAGCAGTTCTTC. Its protein product is CASSTAGGPYNEQFF.

The V and J genes are TRBV5-6 and TRBJ2-3; D may correspond to TRBD1 or TRBD2 (6 bases each). The CDR3 length is 16 residues. Germline V gene sequence: CDR1 SGHDT, CDR2 YYEEEE. Trimming took 0 bases from V and 4 from J, leaving 15 bases between them. The CDR3 nucleotides read TGTGCCAGCAGCTTGGAAGGGGGAAGGAGGGCAGATACGCAGTATTTT. Its translation: CASSLEGGRRADTQYF.

This clonotype was detected many times. This chain connects TRBV5-1 to TRBJ2-2; D may be TRBD1 (6 bases). Germline loops: CDR1 SGHRS, CDR2 YFSETQ. V lost 1 base to trimming and J lost 4 bases, with 8 bases between them. The length of the CDR3 is 14 residues. The CDR3 sequence is CASSLRGSTGELFF. The CDR3 DNA is TGCGCCAGCAGCTTGAGGGGGAGCACCGGGGAGCTGTTTTTT.

The J gene is TRBJ2-2, the V gene TRBV6-1; 12 bases fit TRBD1. CDR3 length equals 15 residues. Germline CDR1 is MNHNS and CDR2 is SASEGT. V lost 10 bases to trimming and J lost 6 bases; unmatched junction nucleotides: 9. The CDR3 loop reads CATRPGQGAAGELFF. DNA of the CDR3: TGTGCCACTCGACCGGGACAGGGGGCCGCCGGGGAGCTGTTTTTT.

There are a few counts of this clonotype. J is TRBJ2-5 and V is TRBV6-1, with TRBD1 as a possible D gene (5 bases). Deletions cut 8 bases from V and 3 bases from J, with 13 bases between. CDR3 length: 13 residues. Germline CDR1 is MNHNS and CDR2 is SASEGT. CDR3 protein: CASRRTREETQYF. The CDR3 DNA is TGTGCCAGCCGTAGGACACGAGAAGAGACCCAGTACTTC.

This clonotype was observed at least ten times. The CDR3 protein is CASSLLDRGTEAFF. The CDR3 DNA reads as TGTGCCAGCAGTTTACTAGACAGGGGAACTGAAGCTTTCTTT. The chain couples TRBV28 to TRBJ1-1; TRBD1 matches 8 bases. V lost 2 bases to trimming and J lost 5 bases; unmatched junction nucleotides: 4. Germline values: CDR1 MDHEN, CDR2 SYDVKM. The CDR3 covers 14 residues.

CDR3: CASSYGTTRWQYF. The CDR3 DNA reads as TGTGCCAGCAGTTACGGGACAACCCGTTGGCAGTACTTC. This chain connects TRBV6-2 or TRBV6-3 to TRBJ2-7; D perhaps matches TRBD1 (6 bases). Per the germline V gene, CDR1 is MNHEY and CDR2 is SVGEGT. V lost 2 bases and J lost 9, with 14 bases in between. The CDR3 has 13 residues.

J is TRBJ2-3 and V is TRBV7-2; no clear D gene. The V end was cut by 5 bases, the J end by 0 bases, with 12 bases between. Germline V CDR1 and CDR2: SGHTA, FQGNSA. The CDR3 sequence is 15 residues long. CDR3 in DNA: TGTGCCAGCAGCACCCAGATCGGGAGCACAGATACGCAGTATTTT. Translation gives CASSTQIGSTDTQYF.

This clonotype was observed at least ten times. The chain joins TRBV29-1 to TRBJ2-7; D might be TRBD1 (6 bases). CDR1 and CDR2 (germline): SQVTM, ANQGSEA. The V end was cut by 5 bases, the J end by 3 bases, with 17 bases between. The CDR3 is 14 amino acids. The CDR3 spells CSVPINEGGYEQYF. The CDR3 DNA reads TGCAGCGTTCCCATTAACGAAGGGGGCTACGAGCAGTACTTC.

This clonotype was counted a few times. The CDR3 end shows no conserved phenylalanine or tryptophan, and so a read error is likely. The chain has TRBV7-9 and TRBJ2-7; 12 nucleotides line up with TRBD2. The CDR3 loop spans 14 amino acids. Germline V lookup: CDR1 SEHNR, CDR2 FQNEAQ (reference sequence). The V segment lost 8 bases and the J segment 5 bases; nucleotides outside the gene matches: 7. The CDR3 protein is CASASGRAVHEQYA. The CDR3 DNA is TGTGCCAGCGCTAGCGGGAGGGCCGTCCACGAGCAGTACGCC.

The sample holds a few counts of this clonotype. CDR3 in DNA: TGTGCCAGCAGCCAAGGGGAAACGGGAGGGCCGTCAGAGACCCAGTACTTC. Its translation: CASSQGETGGPSETQYF. The genes are TRBV4-2 and TRBJ2-5, with 8 bases aligning to TRBD2. V shed 1 base, J shed 4 bases, and the junction held 11 bases outside the gene matches. Germline V CDR1 and CDR2: LGHNA, YNFKEQ. The CDR3 is 17 residues long.

This clonotype appeared many times. The chain joins TRBV5-1 to TRBJ1-4; TRBD1 matches at 10 bases. Germline CDR1 reads SGHRS; CDR2 reads YFSETQ. The CDR3 has 15 residues. Losses at the gene ends were 1 base for V and 5 bases for J; bases not matched to a gene: 2. This chain's CDR3 is CASSLSGQGNEKLFF. CDR3 DNA sequence: TGCGCCAGCAGCTTGTCGGGACAGGGGAATGAAAAACTGTTTTTT.

There are many counts of this clonotype. The chain's CDR3 is CASSLGRAYEQYV. Written as DNA, the CDR3 is TGTGCCAGCAGCTTAGGTAGAGCCTACGAGCAGTACGTC. The V gene is TRBV7-8, the J gene TRBJ2-7; D is unresolved. The germline V gene encodes CDR1 SGHVS and CDR2 FQNEAQ. This CDR3 is 13 amino acids long. V gave up 1 base and J gave up 2 bases, with 6 bases separating them.